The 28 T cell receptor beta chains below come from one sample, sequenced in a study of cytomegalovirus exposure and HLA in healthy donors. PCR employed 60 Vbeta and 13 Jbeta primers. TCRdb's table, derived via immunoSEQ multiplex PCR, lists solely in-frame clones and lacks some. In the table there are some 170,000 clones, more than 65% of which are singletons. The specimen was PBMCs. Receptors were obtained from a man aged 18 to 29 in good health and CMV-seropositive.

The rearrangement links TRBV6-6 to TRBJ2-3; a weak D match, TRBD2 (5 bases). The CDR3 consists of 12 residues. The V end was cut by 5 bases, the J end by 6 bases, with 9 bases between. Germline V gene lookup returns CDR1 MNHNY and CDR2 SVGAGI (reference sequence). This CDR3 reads CASSTGSDTQYF. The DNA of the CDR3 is TGTGCCAGCAGTACGGGGAGTGATACGCAGTATTTT.

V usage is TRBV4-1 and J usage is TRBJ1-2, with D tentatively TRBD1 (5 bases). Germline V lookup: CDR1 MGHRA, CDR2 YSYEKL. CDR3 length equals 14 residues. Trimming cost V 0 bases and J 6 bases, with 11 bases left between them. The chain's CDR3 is CASSQDWQGHGYTF. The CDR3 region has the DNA TGCGCCAGCAGCCAAGATTGGCAGGGCCATGGCTACACCTTC.

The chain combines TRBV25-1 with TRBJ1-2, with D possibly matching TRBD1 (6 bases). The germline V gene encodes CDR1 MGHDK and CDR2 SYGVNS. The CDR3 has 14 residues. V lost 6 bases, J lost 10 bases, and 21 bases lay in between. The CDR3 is CASRETGTAAAYTF. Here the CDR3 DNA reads TGTGCCAGCAGGGAGACAGGAACCGCGGCTGCCTACACCTTC.

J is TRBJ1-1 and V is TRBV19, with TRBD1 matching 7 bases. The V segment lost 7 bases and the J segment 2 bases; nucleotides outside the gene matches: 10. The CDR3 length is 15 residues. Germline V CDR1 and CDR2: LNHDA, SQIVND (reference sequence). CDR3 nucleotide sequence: TGTGCCAGTACCCCGTGGACAGGAGATAACACTGAAGCTTTCTTT. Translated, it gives CASTPWTGDNTEAFF.

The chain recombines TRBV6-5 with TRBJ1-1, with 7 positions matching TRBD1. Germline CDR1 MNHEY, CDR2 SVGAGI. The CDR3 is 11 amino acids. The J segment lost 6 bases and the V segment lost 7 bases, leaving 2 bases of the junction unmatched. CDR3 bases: TGTGCCAGCAAGCAGGGGGCTGAAGCTTTCTTT. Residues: CASKQGAEAFF.

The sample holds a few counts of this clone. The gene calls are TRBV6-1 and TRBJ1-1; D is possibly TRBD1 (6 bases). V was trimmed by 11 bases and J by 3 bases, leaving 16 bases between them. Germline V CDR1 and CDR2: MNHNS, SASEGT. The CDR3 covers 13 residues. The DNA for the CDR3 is TGTGCCGCCAAACAGGGAAAGGACACTGAAGCTTTCTTT. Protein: CAAKQGKDTEAFF.

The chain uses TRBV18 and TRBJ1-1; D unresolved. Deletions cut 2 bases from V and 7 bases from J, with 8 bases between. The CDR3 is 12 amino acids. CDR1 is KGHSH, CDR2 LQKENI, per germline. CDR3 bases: TGTGCCAGCTCACCAGCGGGGAATGAAGCTTTCTTT. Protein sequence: CASSPAGNEAFF.

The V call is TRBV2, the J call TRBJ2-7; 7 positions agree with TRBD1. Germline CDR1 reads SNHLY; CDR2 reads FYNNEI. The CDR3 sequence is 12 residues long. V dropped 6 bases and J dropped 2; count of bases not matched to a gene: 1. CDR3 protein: CASRDRTYEQYV. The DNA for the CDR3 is TGTGCCAGCAGGGACAGGACCTACGAGCAGTACGTC.

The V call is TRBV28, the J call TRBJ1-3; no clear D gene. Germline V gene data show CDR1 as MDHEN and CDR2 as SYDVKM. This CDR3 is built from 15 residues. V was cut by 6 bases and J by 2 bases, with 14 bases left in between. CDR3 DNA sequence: TGTGCCAGCAGCCGAGGGAGGGCCGCTGGAAACACCATATATTTT. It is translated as CASSRGRAAGNTIYF.

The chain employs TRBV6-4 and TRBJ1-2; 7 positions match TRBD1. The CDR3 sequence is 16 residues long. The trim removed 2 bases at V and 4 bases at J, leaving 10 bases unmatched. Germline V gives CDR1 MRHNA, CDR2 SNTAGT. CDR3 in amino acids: CASSDRDSPSTYGYTF. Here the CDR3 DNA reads TGTGCCAGCAGTGACAGGGACAGTCCCTCTACCTATGGCTACACCTTC.

The DNA of the CDR3 is TGTGCCAGCAGCTTAGAGACAGGGAACACTGAAGCTTTCTTT. Translation: CASSLETGNTEAFF. V and J are TRBV11-3 and TRBJ1-1; D perhaps matches TRBD1 (6 bases). The CDR3 has 14 amino acids. V was clipped by 0 bases and J by 1 base, with 6 bases between them. Germline V gene lookup returns CDR1 SGHNT and CDR2 YENEEA. The full variable domain, its missing parts supplied by reference TRBV11-3 and TRBJ1-1, is EAGVVQSPRYKIIEKKQPVAFWCNPISGHNTLYWYLQNLGQGPELLIRYENEEAVDDSQLPKDRFSAERLKGVDSTLKIQPAELGDSAVYLCASSLETGNTEAFFGQGTRLTVV.

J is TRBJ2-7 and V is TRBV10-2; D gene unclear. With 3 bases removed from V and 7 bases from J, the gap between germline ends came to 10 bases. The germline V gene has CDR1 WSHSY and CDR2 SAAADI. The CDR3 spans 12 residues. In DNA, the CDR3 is TGCGCCAGCAGTGATCGCAGTAGGGAGCAGTACGTC. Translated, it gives CASSDRSREQYV.

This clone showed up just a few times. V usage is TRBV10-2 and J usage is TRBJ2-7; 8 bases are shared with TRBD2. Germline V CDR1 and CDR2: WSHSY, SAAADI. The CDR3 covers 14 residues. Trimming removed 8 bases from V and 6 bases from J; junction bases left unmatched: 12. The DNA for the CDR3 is TGCGCCAGCCGGGAAGCGGGAGCTGCCATCGAGCAGTACGTC. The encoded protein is CASREAGAAIEQYV.

Here the CDR3 DNA reads TGTGCCAGTAGTATAGGGCCATTGTCCCTTGGGCATGAGCAGTTCTTC. Translation gives CASSIGPLSLGHEQFF. The V and J genes are TRBV19 and TRBJ2-1, with no clear D. Germline V lookup: CDR1 LNHDA, CDR2 SQIVND (reference sequence). The CDR3 runs to 16 residues. The V end lost 1 base, the J end lost 8 bases, and 18 bases lay between the germline ends.

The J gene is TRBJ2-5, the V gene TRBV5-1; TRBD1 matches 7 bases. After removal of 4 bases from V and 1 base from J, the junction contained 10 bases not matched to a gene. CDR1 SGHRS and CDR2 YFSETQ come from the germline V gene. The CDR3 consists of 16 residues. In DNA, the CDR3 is TGCGCCAGCAGCCCCCAGGGACAGAGTATCCAAGAGACCCAGTACTTC. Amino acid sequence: CASSPQGQSIQETQYF.

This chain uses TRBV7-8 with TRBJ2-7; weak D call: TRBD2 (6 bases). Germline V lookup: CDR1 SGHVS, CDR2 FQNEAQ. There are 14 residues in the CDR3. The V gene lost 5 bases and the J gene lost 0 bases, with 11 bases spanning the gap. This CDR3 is CASSRPGDSYEQYV. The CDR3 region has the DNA TGTGCCAGCAGCCGCCCGGGGGACTCCTACGAGCAGTACGTC.

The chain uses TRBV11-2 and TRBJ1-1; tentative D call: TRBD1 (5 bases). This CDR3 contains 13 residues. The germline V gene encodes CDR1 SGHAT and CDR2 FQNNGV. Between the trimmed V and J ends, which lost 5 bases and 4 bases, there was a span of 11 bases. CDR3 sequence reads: CASSPGHATEAFF. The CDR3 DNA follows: TGTGCCAGCAGCCCAGGGCATGCCACTGAAGCTTTCTTT.

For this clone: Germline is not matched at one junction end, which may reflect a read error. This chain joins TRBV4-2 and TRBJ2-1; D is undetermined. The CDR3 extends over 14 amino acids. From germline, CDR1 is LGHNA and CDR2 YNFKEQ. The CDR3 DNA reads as TGTGCCAGCAGCAAAGACCCCCAGGTCAATGAGCAGTTCTTC. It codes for CASSKDPQVNEQFF.

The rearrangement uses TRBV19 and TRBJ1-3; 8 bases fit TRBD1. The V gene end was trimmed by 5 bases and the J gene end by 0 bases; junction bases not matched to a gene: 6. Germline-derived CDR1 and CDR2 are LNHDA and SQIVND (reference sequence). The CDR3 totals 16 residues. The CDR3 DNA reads TGTGCCAGTAGTGTCGACAGGGGAATCTCTGGAAACACCATATATTTT. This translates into CASSVDRGISGNTIYF.

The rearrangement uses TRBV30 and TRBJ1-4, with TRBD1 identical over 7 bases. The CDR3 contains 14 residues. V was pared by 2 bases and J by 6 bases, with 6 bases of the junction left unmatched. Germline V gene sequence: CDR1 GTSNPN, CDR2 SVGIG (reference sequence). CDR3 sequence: CAWSPGGLDEKLFF. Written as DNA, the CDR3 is TGTGCCTGGAGTCCAGGGGGGCTCGATGAAAAACTGTTTTTT.

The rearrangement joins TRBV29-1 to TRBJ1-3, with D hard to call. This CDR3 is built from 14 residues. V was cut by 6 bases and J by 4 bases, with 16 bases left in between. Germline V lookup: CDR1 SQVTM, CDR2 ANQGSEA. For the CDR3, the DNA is TGCAGCGTATCTTCGGGAATGGAAGGAAACACCATATATTTT. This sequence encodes CSVSSGMEGNTIYF.

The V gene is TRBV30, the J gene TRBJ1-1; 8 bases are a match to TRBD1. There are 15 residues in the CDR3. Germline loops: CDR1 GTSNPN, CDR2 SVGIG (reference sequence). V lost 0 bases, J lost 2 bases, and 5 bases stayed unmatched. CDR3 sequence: CAWSVTGGANTEAFF. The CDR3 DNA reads TGTGCCTGGAGTGTCACAGGGGGAGCTAACACTGAAGCTTTCTTT. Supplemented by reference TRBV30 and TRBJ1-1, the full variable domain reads SQTIHQWPATLVQPVGSPLSLECTVEGTSNPNLYWYRQAAGRGLQLLFYSVGIGQISSEVPQNLSASRPQDRQFILSSKKLLLSDSGFYLCAWSVTGGANTEAFFGQGTRLTVV.

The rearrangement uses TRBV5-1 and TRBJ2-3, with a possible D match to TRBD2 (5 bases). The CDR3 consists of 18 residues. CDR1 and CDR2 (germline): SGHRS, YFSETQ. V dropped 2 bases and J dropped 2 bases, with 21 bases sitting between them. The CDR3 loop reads CASSLQNLGGFATDTQYF. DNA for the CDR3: TGCGCCAGCAGCTTACAAAACCTCGGAGGTTTCGCCACAGATACGCAGTATTTT.

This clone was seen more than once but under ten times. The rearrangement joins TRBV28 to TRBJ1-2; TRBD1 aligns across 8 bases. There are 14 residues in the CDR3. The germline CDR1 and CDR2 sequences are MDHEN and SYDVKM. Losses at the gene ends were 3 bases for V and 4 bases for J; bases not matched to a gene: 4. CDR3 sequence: CASSLPQGAYGYTF. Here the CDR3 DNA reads TGTGCCAGCAGTTTGCCCCAGGGGGCCTATGGCTACACCTTC.

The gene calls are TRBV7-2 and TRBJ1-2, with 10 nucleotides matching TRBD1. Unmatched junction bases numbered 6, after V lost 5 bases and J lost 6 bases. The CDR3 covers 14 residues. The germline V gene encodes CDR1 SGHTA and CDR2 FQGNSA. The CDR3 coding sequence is TGTGCCAGCAGCCCGGGGACAGGGGTACATGGCTACACCTTC. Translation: CASSPGTGVHGYTF.

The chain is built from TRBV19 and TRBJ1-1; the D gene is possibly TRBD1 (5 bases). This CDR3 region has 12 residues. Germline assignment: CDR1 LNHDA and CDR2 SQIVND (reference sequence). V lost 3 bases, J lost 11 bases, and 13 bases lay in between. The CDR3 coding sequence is TGTGCCAGTAGTATTGAAAGGGGATATGCTTTCTTT. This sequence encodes CASSIERGYAFF.

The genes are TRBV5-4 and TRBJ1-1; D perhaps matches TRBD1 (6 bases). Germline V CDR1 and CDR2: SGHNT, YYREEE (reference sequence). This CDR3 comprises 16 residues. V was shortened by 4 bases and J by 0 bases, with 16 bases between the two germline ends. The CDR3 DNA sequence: TGTGCCAGCAGCCTGGAGGGGGGGGTCATGAACACTGAAGCTTTCTTT. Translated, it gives CASSLEGGVMNTEAFF.

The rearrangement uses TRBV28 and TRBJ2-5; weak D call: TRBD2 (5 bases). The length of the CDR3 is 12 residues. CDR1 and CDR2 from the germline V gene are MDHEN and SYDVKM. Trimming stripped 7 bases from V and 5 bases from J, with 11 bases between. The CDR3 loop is CASKPRRETQYF. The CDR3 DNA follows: TGTGCCAGCAAACCGAGGAGGGAGACCCAGTACTTC.